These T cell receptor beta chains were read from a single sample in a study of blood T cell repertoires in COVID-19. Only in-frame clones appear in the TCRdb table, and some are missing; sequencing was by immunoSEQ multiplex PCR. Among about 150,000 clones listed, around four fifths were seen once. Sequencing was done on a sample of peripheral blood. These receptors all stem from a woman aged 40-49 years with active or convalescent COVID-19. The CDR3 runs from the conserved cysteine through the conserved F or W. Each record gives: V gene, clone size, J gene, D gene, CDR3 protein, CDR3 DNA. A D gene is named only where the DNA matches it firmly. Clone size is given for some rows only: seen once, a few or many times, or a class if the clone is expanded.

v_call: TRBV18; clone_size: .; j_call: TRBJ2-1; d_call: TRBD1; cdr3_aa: CASSPRQGFQFF; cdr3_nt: TGTGCCAGCTCACCTAGACAGGGGTTTCAGTTCTTC
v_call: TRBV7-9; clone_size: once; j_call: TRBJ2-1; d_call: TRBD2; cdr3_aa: CASSLAMAGGMDNEQFF; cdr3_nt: TGTGCCAGCAGCTTAGCTATGGCGGGAGGGATGGACAATGAGCAGTTCTTC
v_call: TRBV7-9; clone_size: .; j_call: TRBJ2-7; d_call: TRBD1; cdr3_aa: CASSLVGGGQHEQYF; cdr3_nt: TGTGCCAGCAGCTTAGTAGGGGGCGGACAGCACGAGCAGTACTTC
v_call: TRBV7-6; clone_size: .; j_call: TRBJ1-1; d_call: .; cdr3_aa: CASSLASGTEAFF; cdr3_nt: TGTGCCAGCAGCTTAGCTTCAGGGACTGAAGCTTTCTTT
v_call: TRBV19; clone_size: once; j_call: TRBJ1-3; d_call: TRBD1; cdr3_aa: CAARAGGSGNTIYF; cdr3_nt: TGTGCCGCCCGGGCAGGGGGCTCTGGAAACACCATATATTTT
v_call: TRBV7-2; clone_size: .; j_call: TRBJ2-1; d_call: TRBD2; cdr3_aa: CASSLVGGGSDLGGEQFF; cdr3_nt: TGTGCCAGCAGCTTAGTGGGCGGCGGGAGCGATTTGGGGGGGGAGCAGTTCTTC
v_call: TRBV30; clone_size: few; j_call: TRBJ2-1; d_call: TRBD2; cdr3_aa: CAWSALAGGSDEQFF; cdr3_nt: TGTGCCTGGAGTGCTCTAGCGGGAGGGTCCGATGAGCAGTTCTTC
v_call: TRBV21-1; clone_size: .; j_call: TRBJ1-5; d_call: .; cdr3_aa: CASSPALDSGNQPQHF; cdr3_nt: TGTGCCAGCAGTCCAGCCTTGGACAGTGGGAATCAGCCCCAGCATTTT
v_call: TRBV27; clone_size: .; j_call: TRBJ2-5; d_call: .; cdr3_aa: CASSLYGPTVGVSQYF; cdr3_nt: TGTGCCAGCAGTCTCTACGGGCCGACCGTGGGAGTCTCCCAGTACTTC
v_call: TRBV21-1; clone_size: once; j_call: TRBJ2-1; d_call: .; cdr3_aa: CASSTDSYNEQFF; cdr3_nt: TGTGCCAGCAGCACCGACAGCTACAATGAGCAGTTCTTC
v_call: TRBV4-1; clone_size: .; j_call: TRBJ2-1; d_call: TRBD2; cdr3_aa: CASSLMGRGTSGYNEQFF; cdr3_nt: TGCGCCAGCAGCCTCATGGGGAGGGGGACTAGCGGCTACAATGAGCAGTTCTTC
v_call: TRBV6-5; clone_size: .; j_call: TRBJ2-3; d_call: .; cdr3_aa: CASTQGGSTDTQYF; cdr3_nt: TGTGCCAGCACCCAGGGGGGATCCACAGATACGCAGTATTTT
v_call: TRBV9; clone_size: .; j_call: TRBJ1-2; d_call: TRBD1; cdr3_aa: CASSVGAGGDYGYTF; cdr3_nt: TGTGCCAGCAGCGTAGGCGCAGGGGGTGACTATGGCTACACCTTC
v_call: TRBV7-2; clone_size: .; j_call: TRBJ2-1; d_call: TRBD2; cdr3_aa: CASRLAGMTYNEQFF; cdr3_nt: TGTGCCAGCAGGCTAGCGGGAATGACCTACAATGAGCAGTTCTTC
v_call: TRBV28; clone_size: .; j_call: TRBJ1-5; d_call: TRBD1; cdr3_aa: CASGTGGQPQHF; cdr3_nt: TGTGCCAGCGGGACAGGGGGCCAGCCCCAGCATTTT
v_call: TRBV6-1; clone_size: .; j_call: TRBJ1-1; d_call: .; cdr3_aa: CASSEAFNTEAFF; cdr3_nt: TGTGCCAGCAGTGAGGCCTTCAACACTGAAGCTTTCTTT
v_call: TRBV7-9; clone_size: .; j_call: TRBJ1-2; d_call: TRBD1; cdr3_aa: CASSPGVDRGHGYTF; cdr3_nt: TGTGCCAGCAGCCCCGGCGTCGACAGGGGGCATGGCTACACCTTC
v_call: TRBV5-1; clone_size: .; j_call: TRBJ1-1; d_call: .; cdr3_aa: CASSSGWDIGTEAFF; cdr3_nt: TGCGCCAGCAGCTCGGGGTGGGACATCGGCACTGAAGCTTTCTTT
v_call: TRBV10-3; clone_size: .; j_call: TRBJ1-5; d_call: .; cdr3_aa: CATAGGYSNQPQHF; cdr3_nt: TGTGCCACAGCGGGAGGGTATAGCAATCAGCCCCAGCATTTT
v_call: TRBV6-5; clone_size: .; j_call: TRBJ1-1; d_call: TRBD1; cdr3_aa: CASSYAEGAQEAFF; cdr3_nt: TGTGCCAGCAGTTACGCGGAGGGGGCGCAGGAAGCTTTCTTT
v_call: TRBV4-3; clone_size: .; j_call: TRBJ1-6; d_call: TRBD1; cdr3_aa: CASSQVVGQGNSPLHF; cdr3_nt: TGCGCCAGCAGCCAAGTTGTGGGACAGGGGAATTCACCCCTCCACTTT
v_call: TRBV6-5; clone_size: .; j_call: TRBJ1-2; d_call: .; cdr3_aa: CASRRDGNYGYTF; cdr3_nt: TGTGCCAGCAGGCGGGACGGGAACTATGGCTACACCTTC
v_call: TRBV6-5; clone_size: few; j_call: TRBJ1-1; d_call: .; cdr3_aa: CASSWGQNTEAFF; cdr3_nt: TGTGCCAGCAGTTGGGGACAGAACACTGAAGCTTTCTTT
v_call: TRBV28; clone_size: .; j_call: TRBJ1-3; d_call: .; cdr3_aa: CASVRQGLNAIYF; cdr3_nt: TGTGCCAGCGTGCGTCAGGGGCTAAACGCCATATATTTT
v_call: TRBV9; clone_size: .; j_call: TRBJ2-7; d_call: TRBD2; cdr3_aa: CASSVGQGLRGEQYF; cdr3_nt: TGTGCCAGCAGCGTAGGGCAGGGACTACGGGGCGAGCAGTACTTC
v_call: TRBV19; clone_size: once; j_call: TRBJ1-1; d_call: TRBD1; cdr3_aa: CASSDRRLMNTEAFF; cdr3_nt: TGTGCCAGTTCGGACAGGCGCTTGATGAACACTGAAGCTTTCTTT
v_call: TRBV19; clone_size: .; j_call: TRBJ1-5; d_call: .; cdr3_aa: CASSIDRWDQPQHF; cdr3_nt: TGTGCCAGTAGTATCGACAGGTGGGATCAGCCCCAGCATTTT
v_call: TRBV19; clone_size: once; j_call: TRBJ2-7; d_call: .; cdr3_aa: CASSAPGQSIYEQYF; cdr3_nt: TGTGCCAGTAGTGCCCCCGGACAGTCAATTTACGAGCAGTACTTC
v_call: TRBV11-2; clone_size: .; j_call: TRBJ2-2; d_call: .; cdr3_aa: CASSEGGVSPTGELFF; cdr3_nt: TGTGCCAGCAGCGAAGGAGGGGTTAGCCCCACCGGGGAGCTGTTTTTT